The T cell receptor beta chain described here comes from a study of OX40 agonist ivuxolimab in advanced cancers. With respect to this clone: Its antigen is not identified.

Autoimmune disease history or systemic immunosuppression barred patients. There are 13 residues in the CDR3. Generated by immunoSEQ multiplex PCR, the TCRdb table keeps only in-frame clones and is missing some. Of about 57,000 clones listed, 83% are singletons. Study-wide results and caveats: The study did not work out the antigen specificity of the expanded peripheral T cells.

The sequence was obtained from an adult with an advanced solid tumor such as melanoma, head and neck, liver or kidney cancer. Sequences were derived from CD4+ or CD8+ T cells sorted from blood, sampled in a trial of the OX40 agonist ivuxolimab. V and J are TRBV21-1 and TRBJ2-7; TRBD1, as called in the table, went unchecked against the DNA. TRBV21-1 is labeled a pseudogene. CDR3 bases: TGTGCCAGCAGCCGACAGAAGAGCTACGAGCAGTACTTC. It is translated as CASSRQKSYEQYF.